The T cell receptor beta chain described here comes from a study of shared clonotypes between healthy human individuals (TCRdb year 2020). Describing the broader study: A few men and a couple of women, aged 18 to 49 years, made up the cohort. Per donor, three plates each were used for CD4 naive and CD4 memory, two for CD8 naive, and one for CD8 memory. To estimate repertoire size and how much clonotypes are shared between individuals, the study performed deep sequencing of blood TCR repertoires from roughly five healthy adults. Different laboratories and diverse techniques were used to prepare libraries and sequence TCR repertoires, to increase sequencing depth and limit assay-specific biases. Per donor, leukapheresis produced somewhere between about 0.85 and 8.9 billion PBMCs. Findings and caveats that apply to the study as a whole: Sampling was restricted to blood, and TCR repertoires in tissue are likely to differ from TCR repertoires in blood. Naive subsets generally had larger estimated clonotype richness than memory subsets. Based on pairwise subsampling, the degree of clonotype sharing among donors was expected to be affected by sequencing depth. Clonotypes shared by all four sorted-subset donors showed higher generation probabilities than non-shared clonotypes. Around 5.4% of naive CD4, more than 3% of naive CD8, about 2.4% of memory CD4, and roughly 0.4% of memory CD8 clonotypes were shared across several donors. Because the study included a small number of donors, the genetic and exposure-history diversity represented was limited. Even with the large sequencing depth, rarefaction of the sorted-subset datasets indicated that sequencing was incomplete.

The donors were healthy, HIV-negative adults who had no recently reported acute infections or vaccinations. Every donor was a Caucasian adult living in Nashville, Tennessee, USA. Magnetic negative selection was used to enrich CD4+ T cells, after which naive cells were positively selected on CD45RA and the negative fraction became the memory subset. Blood was collected by leukapheresis, and PBMCs were isolated by Ficoll-Histopaque density gradient centrifugation and then cryopreserved in liquid nitrogen vapor phase. Analytical flow cytometry was used to check the purity and quantity of every magnetically sorted T cell population. Each sorted fraction had its genomic DNA isolated and then quantified by UV absorbance on a Nanodrop 2000c. The CDR3, cysteine through phenylalanine, is 12 amino acids long. Solely the CDR3 DNA is kept, with 36 bases framed from the first base. Looking up the germline V gene (reference sequence) yields CDR1 SGHNT and CDR2 YYREEE. Deletion took 0 bases off V and 7 bases off J, with a span of 7 bases between the germline ends.

This clone has a handful of counts. The antigen this receptor binds is unknown. Nothing much larger sits one base from this clone, and base qualities are not available. TCR CDR3 regions were amplified from genomic DNA by multiplex PCR using the deep immunoSEQ assay. Genomic DNA extracted from each cell subset was distributed evenly over all wells of several immunoSEQ 96-well plates, and each plate served as one replicate. For sorted subsets, around 200 ng genomic DNA, equal to 30,000 to 35,000 T cell genomes, was loaded into each replicate PCR. Purified libraries were measured with a Qubit 3.0 fluorometer, size-checked on a Bioanalyzer 2100, and measured again with the KAPA Library Quantification kit. A separate single-read 150-cycle Illumina NextSeq 550 flow cell was used to sequence each immunoSEQ 96-well plate. In the paper's pipeline: Because the immunoSEQ output included only junctional sequences and no quality scores, the filtering could not be the same as the filtering used for full-length reads. Sequences were annotated with PyIR, a Python wrapper for IgBLAST v1.9, and V/J genes and CDR3 were assigned using IMGT germline references. Reads were removed for weak V/J assignments (E-value above 1e-6), missing CDR3, stop codons, out-of-frame junctions, or ambiguous translated residues. V3J clonotypes were defined as sequences sharing an identical inferred V gene, J gene, and CDR3 amino acid sequence. To compute the percentage overlap between repertoires, the number of shared unique clonotypes was divided by the size of the smaller repertoire. RTK rarefaction, the Chao1 estimator, and Recon v2.1 estimates of unobserved clonotypes were used to assess repertoire richness. OLGA was used to compute generation probabilities for all TCRbeta clonotypes that the gDNA method yielded from a handful of donors. TCRdb took over this immuneACCESS table, retaining in-frame rearrangements with V and J assigned. Such tables are incomplete; in checked studies, under half of the missing clones stem from an unresolved V gene, and the remainder is unexplained. The V and J calls and the clone size are those of that table, but D and trimming were determined from the DNA. The sample table shows about 670,000 clones, and 72% are seen once. The ten largest clones capture approximately 2% of the sample.

This receptor was identified in a woman aged 25 to 39 in good health. The sequenced material came from memory CD4+ T cells sorted from blood. Interpreted using the paper, the cell subset or site label stands for: CD45RA-negative fraction. The V and J genes are TRBV5-4 and TRBJ1-1; the D segment cannot be called with confidence. The CDR3 protein is CASSLDADEAFF. The DNA is TGTGCCAGCAGCTTGGACGCAGATGAAGCTTTCTTT.